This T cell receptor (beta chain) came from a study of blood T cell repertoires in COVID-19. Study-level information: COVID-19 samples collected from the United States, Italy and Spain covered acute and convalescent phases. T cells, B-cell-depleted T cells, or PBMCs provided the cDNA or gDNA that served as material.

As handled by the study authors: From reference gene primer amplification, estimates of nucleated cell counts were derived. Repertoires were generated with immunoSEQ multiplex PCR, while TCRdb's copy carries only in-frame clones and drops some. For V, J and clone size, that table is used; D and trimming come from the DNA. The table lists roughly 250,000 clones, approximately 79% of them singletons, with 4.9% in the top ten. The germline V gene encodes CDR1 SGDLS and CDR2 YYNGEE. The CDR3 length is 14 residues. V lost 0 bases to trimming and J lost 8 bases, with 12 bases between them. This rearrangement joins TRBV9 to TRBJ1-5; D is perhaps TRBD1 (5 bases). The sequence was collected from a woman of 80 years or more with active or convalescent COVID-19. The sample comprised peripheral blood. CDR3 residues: CASSVGEGREPQHF. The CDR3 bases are TGTGCCAGCAGCGTAGGGGAGGGGCGGGAGCCCCAGCATTTT.